The 6 T cell receptor beta chains listed next were all sequenced from one sample in a study of a mutant IDH1 vaccine in newly diagnosed glioma. The time point denotes: week 47, end of study. Vaccinated patients received 300 ug of mutant IDH1 20-mer peptide per dose, with topical imiquimod. Antigen specificity for these receptors is unknown. Only in-frame clones appear in the TCRdb table, and some are missing; sequencing was by immunoSEQ multiplex PCR. The profile covers some 40,000 clones, with 75% appearing a single time and about 10% taken by the ten largest. Material: PBMCs, obtained from a glioma patient whose treatment included an IDH1 peptide vaccine. Every receptor here comes from a man aged 35-49 years with glioma.

The V call is TRBV7-2, the J call TRBJ1-2; 7 bases align to TRBD1. The germline V gene encodes CDR1 SGHTA and CDR2 FQGNSA. This CDR3 has 12 amino acids. Trimming at V came to 6 bases and at J to 6 bases, leaving 4 bases not matched to a gene. The CDR3 loop is CASRSDRDGYTF. The CDR3, as DNA: TGTGCCAGCAGATCCGACAGGGATGGCTACACCTTC.

The rearrangement joins TRBV5-8 to TRBJ1-5; TRBD1 is a possible D gene (5 bases). This CDR3 has 13 amino acids. CDR1 and CDR2 from the germline V gene are SGHTS and YDEGEE. V was cut by 0 bases and J by 8 bases, with 9 bases left in between. In DNA, the CDR3 is TGTGCCAGCAGCTTGGTCGTGGGGGAGCCCCAGCATTTT. This sequence encodes CASSLVVGEPQHF.

The chain joins TRBV27 to TRBJ2-7, with 10 bases identical to TRBD1. Germline V CDR1 and CDR2: MNHEY, SMNVEV (reference sequence). Unmatched junction bases numbered 8, after V lost 6 bases and J lost 6 bases. The CDR3 runs to 14 residues. The CDR3 DNA reads TGTGCCAGCAGACTGTGGACAGGGGGATTCGAGCAGTACGTC. It specifies CASRLWTGGFEQYV.

The rearrangement links TRBV29-1 to TRBJ2-1, with D possibly TRBD2 on 5 matching bases. The germline V and J ends were trimmed by 7 bases and 3 bases, with 16 bases remaining between them. Germline V gene sequence: CDR1 SQVTM, CDR2 ANQGSEA. The CDR3 is made up of 14 amino acids. The CDR3 DNA reads TGCAGCGGCGAACTAGATCGATACTACAATGAGCAGTTCTTC. Translated: CSGELDRYYNEQFF.

This clone was seen more than once but under ten times. The rearrangement joins TRBV2 to TRBJ1-4; the match to TRBD1 covers 7 bases. The CDR3 has 14 residues. J was trimmed by 7 bases and V by 6 bases; bases with no gene match: 8. Germline V gene lookup returns CDR1 SNHLY and CDR2 FYNNEI. The CDR3: CASSIQGKGEKLFF. As DNA, the CDR3 is TGTGCCAGCAGCATACAGGGGAAGGGTGAAAAACTGTTTTTT.

This clone turned up a few times. The chain uses TRBV29-1 and TRBJ1-1, with 7 bases that match TRBD1. Germline V gene lookup returns CDR1 SQVTM and CDR2 ANQGSEA. V shed 6 bases and J 0 bases; nucleotides not matched to a gene: 7. CDR3 length: 14 residues. The CDR3 coding sequence is TGCAGCGTGAAACCGACAGGGCTGAACACTGAAGCTTTCTTT. Residues: CSVKPTGLNTEAFF.